Following are 27 T cell receptor beta chains from one sample sequenced in a study of blood T cells in healthy people across ages. A second 7 to 11 cycle PCR used barcoded and J-beta primers. MiXCR, run by TCRdb on the 5' RACE reads, gives a single entry per CDR3 protein. The data contain over 1,300,000 distinct CDR3 sequences, roughly 59% of them singletons. Material: blood. These receptors were obtained from a man aged 18 to 35 in good health.

This clonotype turned up a few times. The chain combines TRBV20-1 with TRBJ2-1; no clear D. The CDR3 loop spans 12 amino acids. CDR1 and CDR2 (germline): DFQATT, SNEGSKA (reference sequence). Trimming took 3 bases from V and 4 from J, leaving 7 bases between them. CDR3 coding DNA: TGCAGTGCTAGTGAACAGTACAATGAGCAGTTCTTC. Translating it yields CSASEQYNEQFF.

The genes are TRBV10-3 and TRBJ2-3; 13 bases are shared with TRBD2. Germline V gives CDR1 ENHRY, CDR2 SYGVKD. The CDR3 is made up of 18 amino acids. Germline trimming cut 3 bases from V and 2 bases from J; bases unmatched to any gene: 8. DNA of the CDR3: TGTGCCATCAGTGATCCGGGAGGACTAGCGGGAGACACAGATACGCAGTATTTT. Encoded protein: CAISDPGGLAGDTDTQYF.

The CDR3 DNA reads as TGCGCCAGCAGCTTCCGGACAGACCTTCTAGGCGAAGCTTTCTTT. It specifies CASSFRTDLLGEAFF. The chain employs TRBV5-1 and TRBJ1-1; D perhaps matches TRBD1 (6 bases). This CDR3 contains 15 residues. The V end was cut by 2 bases, the J end by 8 bases, with 19 bases between. The germline V gene has CDR1 SGHRS and CDR2 YFSETQ.

This chain joins TRBV5-1 and TRBJ2-1, with D perhaps assigned TRBD1 or TRBD2 (5 bases each). The CDR3 consists of 14 residues. V dropped 7 bases and J dropped 7 bases, with 18 bases sitting between them. CDR1 is SGHRS and CDR2 is YFSETQ in the germline V gene. DNA of the CDR3: TGCGCCAGCGGGACGGCAGGACCAAGAAATGAGCAGTTCTTC. The encoded protein is CASGTAGPRNEQFF.

The chain links TRBV28 to TRBJ2-3; D may match TRBD1 or TRBD2 (5 bases each). Germline lookup yields CDR1 MDHEN and CDR2 SYDVKM. The CDR3 has 15 amino acids. Between the trimmed V and J ends, which lost 7 bases and 6 bases, there was a span of 20 bases. The CDR3 here is CASNLPRLGEDTQYF. CDR3 DNA sequence: TGTGCCAGCAATCTCCCTCGGTTGGGGGAGGATACGCAGTATTTT.

This clonotype was counted only a few times. The CDR3 region is CASSPTGFYGYTF. Written as DNA, the CDR3 is TGTGCCAGCAGCCCGACGGGGTTCTATGGCTACACCTTC. The gene calls are TRBV14 and TRBJ1-2; no firm D call. Germline CDR1 SGHDN, CDR2 FVKESK. CDR3 size: 13 residues. V shed 4 bases and J shed 4 bases, with 10 bases lying between them.

The gene calls are TRBV19 and TRBJ2-7; D remains unclear. The ends were cut back, 5 bases at V and 2 bases at J, with 10 bases in the middle. Germline V gene data show CDR1 as LNHDA and CDR2 as SQIVND (reference sequence). The CDR3 has 13 amino acids. CDR3 nucleotides: TGTGCCAGTAGTCCGGTATACACCTACGAGCAGTACTTC. Translating gives CASSPVYTYEQYF.

The rearrangement uses TRBV20-1 and TRBJ2-1, with D hard to call. Between the trimmed V and J ends, which lost 0 bases and 9 bases, there was a span of 6 bases. This CDR3 contains 11 residues. Germline lookup yields CDR1 DFQATT and CDR2 SNEGSKA (reference sequence). The DNA for the CDR3 is TGCAGTGCTAGAGATCACAGTGAGCAGTTCTTC. Protein: CSARDHSEQFF.

This clonotype was seen a few times. This chain joins TRBV18 and TRBJ1-6; a possible D gene is TRBD1 (5 bases). The CDR3 loop spans 15 amino acids. V dropped 3 bases and J dropped 10 bases, with 16 bases sitting between them. The V gene's germline CDR1 is KGHSH and CDR2 LQKENI. CDR3 residues: CASSPEGPIPSPLHF. In nucleotides, the CDR3 is TGTGCCAGCTCACCGGAGGGGCCGATTCCGTCACCCCTCCACTTT. Complete variable domain (other parts from reference TRBV18 and TRBJ1-6): NAGVMQNPRHLVRRRGQEARLRCSPMKGHSHVYWYRQLPEEGLKFMVYLQKENIIDESGMPKERFSAEFPKEGPSILRIQQVVRGDSAAYFCASSPEGPIPSPLHFGNGTRLTVT.

The chain combines TRBV15 with TRBJ2-5, with D perhaps being TRBD1 or TRBD2 (5 bases each). Germline-derived CDR1 and CDR2 are LNHNV and YYDKDF (reference sequence). This CDR3 is built from 16 residues. Trimming took 0 bases from V and 2 from J, leaving 13 bases between them. CDR3 loop: CATSRDPTGTQETQYF. DNA of the CDR3: TGTGCCACCAGCAGAGATCCGACCGGGACGCAAGAGACCCAGTACTTC.

V is TRBV27 and J is TRBJ1-5; D unclear. Between the trimmed V and J ends, which lost 7 bases and 6 bases, there was a span of 7 bases. The germline V gene encodes CDR1 MNHEY and CDR2 SMNVEV (reference sequence). The CDR3 totals 11 residues. This CDR3 reads CASKRSQPQHF. The CDR3 DNA reads TGTGCCAGCAAACGAAGTCAGCCCCAGCATTTT.

This clonotype has just a few counts. J is TRBJ2-4 and V is TRBV15; 8 positions agree with TRBD2. CDR1 and CDR2 (germline): LNHNV, YYDKDF (reference sequence). V gave up 0 bases and J gave up 8 bases; unmatched junction bases: 15. CDR3 length: 18 residues. This chain's CDR3 is CATSRDLAGGSRGDIQYF. CDR3 coding DNA: TGTGCCACCAGCAGAGATCTCGCGGGGGGCTCGAGGGGGGACATTCAGTACTTC.

This clonotype was picked up a small number of times. J is TRBJ2-2 and V is TRBV4-1; weak D call: TRBD1 (6 bases). Germline lookup yields CDR1 MGHRA and CDR2 YSYEKL. V was cut by 3 bases and J by 2 bases, with 13 bases left in between. The CDR3 has 16 amino acids. The CDR3 sequence: CASSHPRGGNTGELFF. CDR3 bases: TGCGCCAGCAGCCACCCCAGGGGCGGAAACACCGGGGAGCTGTTTTTT.

This chain links TRBV5-4 with TRBJ2-1; 8 bases are a match to TRBD2. The CDR3 consists of 17 residues. The J segment lost 9 bases and the V segment lost 3 bases, leaving 17 bases of the junction unmatched. The germline gives CDR1 SGHNT, CDR2 YYREEE (reference sequence). CDR3 sequence reads: CASSSAGTSNILAEQFF. The CDR3 region has the DNA TGTGCCAGCAGCTCCGCCGGGACTAGTAATATCTTGGCTGAGCAGTTCTTC.

The chain employs TRBV12-3 or TRBV12-4 and TRBJ1-4, with 7 bases identical to TRBD1. This CDR3 has 13 residues. The V gene end was trimmed by 4 bases and the J gene end by 8 bases; junction bases not matched to a gene: 4. For the CDR3, the DNA is TGTGCCAGCAGTTACAGGGGAGGCGAAAAACTGTTTTTT. Amino acids: CASSYRGGEKLFF.

The genes are TRBV7-4 and TRBJ1-2; no clear D gene. The V end was cut by 3 bases, the J end by 4 bases, with 9 bases between. Germline lookup yields CDR1 SGHVT and CDR2 SQSDAQ. CDR3 length: 13 residues. The CDR3 region is CASSFMFVYGYTF. CDR3 DNA: TGTGCCAGCAGCTTCATGTTTGTCTATGGCTACACCTTC.

This clonotype was recorded once. V is TRBV11-2 and J is TRBJ1-1; possible D gene TRBD1, 5 bases. V gave up 3 bases and J gave up 0 bases, with 17 bases separating them. Germline V CDR1 and CDR2: SGHAT, FQNNGV. This CDR3 is 17 amino acids long. The chain's CDR3 is CASSFPRDSHMNTEAFF. CDR3 DNA: TGTGCCAGCAGCTTCCCCCGAGACAGCCATATGAACACTGAAGCTTTCTTT.

This clonotype was recorded only once. The chain joins TRBV15 to TRBJ1-4, with 7 nucleotides matching TRBD1. The length of the CDR3 is 15 residues. CDR1 and CDR2 (germline): LNHNV, YYDKDF (reference sequence). After removal of 11 bases from V and 0 bases from J, the junction contained 9 bases not matched to a gene. CDR3 coding DNA: TGTGCCGCCTCACGAGGGGGCACAACTAATGAAAAACTGTTTTTT. It specifies CAASRGGTTNEKLFF.

The chain is built from TRBV5-1 and TRBJ2-1; D unclear. CDR1 and CDR2 from the germline V gene are SGHRS and YFSETQ. With 2 bases removed from V and 4 bases from J, the gap between germline ends came to 16 bases. The CDR3 contains 16 residues. The CDR3 is CASSFPEVGMYNEQFF. In DNA, the CDR3 is TGCGCCAGCAGCTTCCCCGAAGTGGGGATGTACAATGAGCAGTTCTTC.

The J gene is TRBJ2-3, the V gene TRBV6-1; no clear D gene. The CDR3 loop spans 12 amino acids. Germline CDR1 is MNHNS and CDR2 is SASEGT. The ends were cut back, 10 bases at V and 5 bases at J, with 13 bases in the middle. CDR3 DNA: TGTGCCACTCGAGAAGGCGTAGATACGCAGTATTTT. Protein sequence: CATREGVDTQYF.

This rearrangement joins TRBV2 to TRBJ2-5, with D perhaps TRBD2 (6 bases). The J call is in doubt because the DNA end fits TRBJ2-7 better. The CDR3 has 12 residues. From germline, CDR1 is SNHLY and CDR2 FYNNEI. CDR3 loop: CASGGVRYEQYF. DNA of the CDR3: TGTGCCAGCGGCGGGGTGAGGTACGAGCAGTACTTC.

The chain links TRBV6-1 to TRBJ1-5; D is unresolved. This CDR3 has 14 residues. The germline CDR1 and CDR2 sequences are MNHNS and SASEGT. V was cut by 4 bases and J by 4 bases, with 11 bases left in between. Written as DNA, the CDR3 is TGTGCCAGCAGTGGACTGAGGTCGAATCAGCCCCAGCATTTT. Translation: CASSGLRSNQPQHF.

The gene calls are TRBV6-5 and TRBJ1-3; 8 bases fit TRBD1. The CDR3 has 18 amino acids. With V trimmed by 3 bases and J by 1 base, 11 bases remained unmatched. The germline CDR1 and CDR2 sequences are MNHEY and SVGAGI. CDR3 nucleotides: TGTGCCAGCAGTTATAAGGACAGGGACTATACATCTGGAAACACCATATATTTT. The encoded protein is CASSYKDRDYTSGNTIYF.

The rearrangement uses TRBV6-2 or TRBV6-3 and TRBJ2-4; the D is unclear. Germline V gene lookup returns CDR1 MNHEY and CDR2 SVGEGT. This CDR3 is 11 amino acids long. The ends were cut back, 10 bases at V and 5 bases at J, with 9 bases in the middle. The CDR3, as DNA: TGTGCCACGTCCCTCGAAAACATTCAGTACTTC. Residues: CATSLENIQYF.

CDR3 DNA: TGTGCCAGCAGTTTCGAAGATCAGCCCCAGCATTTT. This codes for CASSFEDQPQHF. This rearrangement joins TRBV12-3 or TRBV12-4 to TRBJ1-5; no reliable D call. V was trimmed by 3 bases and J by 5 bases, leaving 5 bases between them. The CDR3 spans 12 residues.

This sequence joins TRBV2 and TRBJ2-3; 9 bases are a match to TRBD2. This CDR3 is 17 amino acids long. Germline V gene lookup returns CDR1 SNHLY and CDR2 FYNNEI. The trim removed 5 bases at V and 6 bases at J, leaving 15 bases unmatched. The CDR3 bases are TGTGCCAGCAGTTCTTACGCGGTGGGACTAGCAAGCGATACGCAGTATTTT. Translating it yields CASSSYAVGLASDTQYF.

V gene TRBV6-6 combines with J gene TRBJ2-4, with 10 bases lining up with TRBD2. The J call may be in error: the DNA end matches TRBJ2-5 better. The germline V gene encodes CDR1 MNHNY and CDR2 SVGAGI (reference sequence). The CDR3 sequence is 17 residues long. CDR3 sequence (DNA): TGTGCCAGCAGTTATGGTCCCGGGACTAGCGAGGGGGAGACCCAGTACTTC. Amino acids: CASSYGPGTSEGETQYF.